This T cell receptor (beta chain) comes out of a study of T cells in Graves' hyperthyroidism and ophthalmopathy. Study-level results: With a median lead of around 5.9 months before onset, the model predicted ophthalmopathy. Ophthalmopathy could be told apart from stable hyperthyroidism with a 13 V-J model.

The germline CDR1 and CDR2 sequences are MNHNS and SASEGT. V shed 8 bases and J shed 8 bases, with 30 bases lying between them. This CDR3 region has 17 residues. This clonotype turned up a few times. Antigen unknown. Researchers amplified the TCR beta CDR3 regions from RNA transcripts. The HTBI primer set drove a first-round RT-PCR of the TCR CDR3. TCRdb ran MiXCR on the multiplex PCR reads and lists one entry per CDR3 protein. This table holds hundreds of thousands of distinct CDR3 sequences, about 14% found once. The definition of stable Graves' hyperthyroidism was no ophthalmopathy progression within 18 months. Around 10 ml of fresh peripheral blood supplied the PBMCs.

Sequences were obtained from blood. The sequence was obtained from a woman aged 18-29 years with Graves' hyperthyroidism. V is TRBV6-1 and J is TRBJ1-1; D not certain. The CDR3 DNA reads TGTGCCAGCTCAATAGCGTCTTGGAGTGGCCTGAACGGCGAAGCTTTCTTT. Translated: CASSIASWSGLNGEAFF.